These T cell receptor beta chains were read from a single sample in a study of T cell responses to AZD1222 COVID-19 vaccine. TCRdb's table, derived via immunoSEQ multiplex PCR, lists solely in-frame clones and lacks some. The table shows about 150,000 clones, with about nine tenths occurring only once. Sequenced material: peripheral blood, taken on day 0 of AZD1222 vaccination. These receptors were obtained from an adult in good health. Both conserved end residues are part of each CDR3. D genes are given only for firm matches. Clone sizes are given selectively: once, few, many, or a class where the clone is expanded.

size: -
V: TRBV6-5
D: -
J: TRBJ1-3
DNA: TGTGCCAGCAGTTACCATCCACAGGGAACTGGAAACACCATATATTTT
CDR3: CASSYHPQGTGNTIYF

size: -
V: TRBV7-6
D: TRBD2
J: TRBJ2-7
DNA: TGTGCCAGCAGCTTGGGAATAGCGGGAGGAACAGCAAGGCAGTACTTC
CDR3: CASSLGIAGGTARQYF

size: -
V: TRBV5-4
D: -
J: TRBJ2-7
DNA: TGTGCCAGCAGCTTAAGCTCCTACGAGCAGTACTTC
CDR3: CASSLSSYEQYF

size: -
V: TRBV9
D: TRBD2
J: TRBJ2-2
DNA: TGTGCCAGCAGCGTACTAGCGGGAGCAAACACCGGGGAGCTGTTTTTT
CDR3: CASSVLAGANTGELFF

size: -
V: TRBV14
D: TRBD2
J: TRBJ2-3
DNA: TGTGCCAGCAGCCAAGATAGACTAGCGGGACTAGACACAGATACGCAGTATTTT
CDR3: CASSQDRLAGLDTDTQYF

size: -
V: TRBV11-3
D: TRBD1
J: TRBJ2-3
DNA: TGTGCCAGCAGCTCGGACAGGGGGGATACGCAGTATTTT
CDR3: CASSSDRGDTQYF

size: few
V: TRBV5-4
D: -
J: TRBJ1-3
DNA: TGTGCCAGCAGCTTGGGGGGACGGGACTCTGGAAACACCATATATTTT
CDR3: CASSLGGRDSGNTIYF

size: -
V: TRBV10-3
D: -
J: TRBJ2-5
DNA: TGTGCCATCAGTGGTGGCTTGGGAGGCAGGGGTAGCCCAGAGACCCAGTACTTC
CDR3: CAISGGLGGRGSPETQYF

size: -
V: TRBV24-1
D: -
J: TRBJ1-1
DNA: TGTGCCACCAGTGAGGGGGGTGACACTGAAGCTTTCTTT
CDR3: CATSEGGDTEAFF

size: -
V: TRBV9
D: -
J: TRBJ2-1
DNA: TGTGCCAGCAGCGTAGTTGTCGGTTCCCCCAATGAGCAGTTCTTC
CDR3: CASSVVVGSPNEQFF

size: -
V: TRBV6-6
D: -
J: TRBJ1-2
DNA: TGTGCCAGCATCAAGAGTGGGACCGAAAACTATGGCTACACCTTC
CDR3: CASIKSGTENYGYTF

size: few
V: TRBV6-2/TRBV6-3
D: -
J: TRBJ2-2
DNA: TGTGCCAGCAGTTCCGGGGAGCTGTTTTTT
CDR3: CASSSGELFF

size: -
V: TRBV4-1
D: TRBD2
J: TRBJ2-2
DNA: TGCGCCAGCAGCCGAACGGGACTAACGAACACCGGGGAGCTGTTTTTT
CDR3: CASSRTGLTNTGELFF

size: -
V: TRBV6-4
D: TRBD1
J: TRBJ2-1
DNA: TGTGCCAGCAGTGACGGGACAGGGGAATACGATGAGCAGTTCTTC
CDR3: CASSDGTGEYDEQFF

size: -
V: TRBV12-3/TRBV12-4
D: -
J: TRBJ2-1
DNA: TGTGCCAGCAGTCGCTCCTACAATGAGCAGTTCTTC
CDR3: CASSRSYNEQFF

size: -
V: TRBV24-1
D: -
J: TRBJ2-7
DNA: TGTGCCACCAGTGATACGTCCGGAGGCTCGGACGAGCAGTACTTC
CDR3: CATSDTSGGSDEQYF

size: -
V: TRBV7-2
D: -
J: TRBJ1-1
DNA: TGTGCCAGCAGCTTCAGAGGGAGTCTTGGCACTGAAGCTTTCTTT
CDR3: CASSFRGSLGTEAFF

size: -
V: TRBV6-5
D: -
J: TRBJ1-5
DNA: TGTGCCAGCAGGGGGAACAGCAATCAGCCCCAGCATTTT
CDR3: CASRGNSNQPQHF

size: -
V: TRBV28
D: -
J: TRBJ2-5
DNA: TGTGCCAGCAGACGACAGGGAGGTGGGGAGACCCAGTACTTC
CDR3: CASRRQGGGETQYF

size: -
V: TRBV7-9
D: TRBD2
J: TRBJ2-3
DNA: TGTGCCAGCAGCCCTAGCGGGACTAGCACAGATACGCAGTATTTT
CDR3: CASSPSGTSTDTQYF

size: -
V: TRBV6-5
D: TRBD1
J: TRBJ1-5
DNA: TGTGCCAGCAGTCGGGACAGCCATCAGCCCCAGCATTTT
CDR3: CASSRDSHQPQHF

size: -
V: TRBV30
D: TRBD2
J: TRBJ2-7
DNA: TGTGCCTGGAGTGACGGACTAGCGGGAGCGTTCGACGAGCAGTACTTC
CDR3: CAWSDGLAGAFDEQYF

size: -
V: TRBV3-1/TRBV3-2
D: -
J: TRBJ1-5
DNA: TGTGCCAGCAGCCTTTGGCATCGGCATCATCAGCCCCAGCATTTT
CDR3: CASSLWHRHHQPQHF

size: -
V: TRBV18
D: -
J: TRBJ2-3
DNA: TGTGCCAGCTCACCACCCTGGGAATTTTTGGATACGCAGTATTTT
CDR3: CASSPPWEFLDTQYF